This T cell receptor (beta chain) originates from a study of cytomegalovirus exposure and HLA in healthy donors. The CDR3 loop spans 16 amino acids. CDR1 and CDR2 from the germline V gene are SGDLS and YYNGEE. The V and J ends lost 3 bases and 7 bases, in that order; junction bases with no gene match: 5. Study-level results: A reported reduction in N-insertions relative to the approximately 640-donor mean was seen in an Asian-associated ancestry cluster in a later analysis.

The PCR was carried out with 60 Vbeta primers and 13 Jbeta primers. Sequencing was performed with immunoSEQ multiplex PCR; in TCRdb, only in-frame clones are kept and a portion is missing. The table lists some 150,000 clones, around 80% of them singletons. About this clone itself: Antigen: not known.

This chain uses TRBV9 with TRBJ2-3, with 16 bases matching TRBD2. The sample comprised PBMCs. This receptor was identified in a woman aged 18-29 years in good health and CMV-seronegative. The CDR3 reads CASSAGTSGRAYTQYF. The CDR3 bases are TGTGCCAGCAGCGCTGGGACTAGCGGGAGGGCGTATACGCAGTATTTT.